This entry concerns a single T cell receptor beta chain. The data stem from a study of T-cell memory formation after mild COVID-19. 5'RACE, which relied on constant-segment primers, yielded TCR alpha and TCR beta cDNA libraries carrying sample barcodes and UMIs. Via MiXCR, TCRdb re-called the 5' RACE reads, giving one row per CDR3 protein. The table records roughly 510,000 distinct CDR3 sequences, around a sixth of them present only once. CDR1 is SGDLS and CDR2 is YYNGEE in the germline V gene. V lost 4 bases, J lost 5 bases, and 7 bases stayed unmatched. The CDR3 runs 17 residues. This receptor was identified in an adult woman who had mild COVID-19 (a few samples of this study predate the infection). Cell type and time point are not known. Sequenced sample: PBMCs or a T cell subset sorted from them (not recorded which). The J gene is TRBJ2-3, the V gene TRBV9; the match to TRBD2 covers 16 bases. Here the CDR3 DNA reads TGTGCCAGCAGCCCGCTGGGACTAGCGGGAGGGTTAGATACGCAGTATTTT. Translation: CASSPLGLAGGLDTQYF.